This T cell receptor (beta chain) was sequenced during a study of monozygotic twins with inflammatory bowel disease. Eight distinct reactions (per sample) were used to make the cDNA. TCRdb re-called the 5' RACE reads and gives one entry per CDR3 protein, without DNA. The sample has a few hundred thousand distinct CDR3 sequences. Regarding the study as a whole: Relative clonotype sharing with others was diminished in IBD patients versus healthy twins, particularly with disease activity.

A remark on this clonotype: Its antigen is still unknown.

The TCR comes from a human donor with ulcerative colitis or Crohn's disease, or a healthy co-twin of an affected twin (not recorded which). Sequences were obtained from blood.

The CDR3 spells CASSLAPLGQPYADNEKLFF. The chain links TRBV7-2 to TRBJ1-4; the D call of TRBD1 rests on TCRdb alone, since no DNA is present to check it. The CDR3 is 20 amino acids. Germline V gene data show CDR1 as SGHTA and CDR2 as FQGNSA.